This T cell receptor beta chain is from a study of response to subunit inactivated influenza vaccine. The CDR3 is 17 residues long. V lost 0 bases and J lost 4, with 15 bases in between. Looked up from germline, CDR1 is LGHDT and CDR2 is YNNKEL (reference sequence). TCRdb processed the RT-PCR reads anew with MiXCR; each CDR3 protein has one entry. The sample carries some 550,000 distinct CDR3 sequences, approximately 20% recorded once. This clonotype appeared a few times. These records were also assigned to another study, of T cells expressing NK-cell markers. According to that study: 5'RACE template switching with UMIs produced the TCR beta cDNA. Of CD8+ T cells, about 1.0-8% belonged to dominant NKG2C+ clonotypes in five or six donors.

The chain is built from TRBV3-1 and TRBJ2-2; possibly TRBD1 or TRBD2 for D (5 bases each). Material: CD4+ T cells sorted from PBMCs, obtained less than 13 days after vaccination. This receptor was obtained from a man aged 45-65 years who received an inactivated influenza vaccine. This CDR3 reads CASSQEGVRVSTGELFF. CDR3 nucleotides: TGTGCCAGCAGCCAAGAGGGGGTCAGGGTGAGCACCGGGGAGCTGTTTTTT.